This T cell receptor (beta chain) was recovered during a study of blood T cell repertoires in COVID-19. Across the study: PBMCs, B-cell-depleted T cells, or T cells provided the cDNA or gDNA that made up the material.

The trim removed 2 bases at V and 3 bases at J, leaving 4 bases unmatched. This CDR3 spans 15 amino acids. CDR1 is SGHVS and CDR2 is FQNEAQ in the germline V gene. The protocol was immunoSEQ multiplex PCR, while the TCRdb copy is restricted to in-frame clones and leaves out a portion. The sample has a few hundred thousand clones; over 80% are singletons. Recruitment covered some 25 US areas and drew participants whose ages spanned about 18 to 95 years. The origin of this receptor is a woman aged 40 to 50 who had been exposed to COVID-19. Source material: PBMCs or T cells enriched from blood (not recorded which). This chain links TRBV7-8 with TRBJ2-5; 9 nucleotides match TRBD1. The CDR3 nucleotides are TGTGCCAGCAGCTTATACCGGACAGGGGAAGAGACCCAGTACTTC. Translation gives CASSLYRTGEETQYF. Full variable domain (rest looked up from reference TRBV7-8 and TRBJ2-5): GAGVSQSPRYKVAKRGQDVALRCDPISGHVSLFWYQQALGQGPEFLTYFQNEAQLDKSGLPSDRFFAERPEGSVSTLKIQRTQQEDSAVYLCASSLYRTGEETQYFGPGTRLLVL.